A single sample gave rise to the 27 T cell receptor beta chains below, sequenced in a study of control samples from healthy donors and cancer patients (dated by TCRdb to the early 2020s). The library was prepared using the immunoSEQ multiplex PCR assay. The table was pulled from immuneACCESS by TCRdb, which kept in-frame rearrangements only. Such tables lose some clones; where checked, under half of the loss comes from unresolved V genes, and the rest has no known cause. The sample contains around 180,000 clones, 88% of them found a single time. The ten largest make up roughly 5% of the sample. Material: blood. The source is a young woman in good health.

The V and J genes are TRBV30 and TRBJ2-2; 9 nucleotides agree with TRBD2. The germline V gene has CDR1 GTSNPN and CDR2 SVGIG (reference sequence). This CDR3 comprises 16 residues. V lost 6 bases and J lost 4; bases outside the gene matches: 12. The CDR3 here is CACPQKAGGPTGELFF. For the CDR3, the DNA is TGTGCCTGCCCCCAAAAGGCGGGGGGGCCCACCGGGGAGCTGTTTTTT.

The chain combines TRBV18 with TRBJ2-1; a possible D gene is TRBD1 (5 bases). Trimming shortened V by 3 bases and J by 4 bases, and 10 bases separated the two germline ends. Per germline, CDR1 KGHSH and CDR2 LQKENI. This CDR3 has 14 amino acids. The CDR3, as DNA: TGTGCCAGCTCACCTTCGGCAGGGTACAATGAGCAGTTCTTC. It translates to CASSPSAGYNEQFF.

V gene TRBV7-2 combines with J gene TRBJ1-6; the D is unclear. Trimming stripped 5 bases from V and 4 bases from J, with 9 bases between. Germline-derived CDR1 and CDR2 are SGHTA and FQGNSA. The CDR3 totals 14 residues. CDR3 amino acids: CASSIDGYNSPLHF. The DNA for the CDR3 is TGTGCCAGCAGCATAGATGGGTATAATTCACCCCTCCACTTT.

The rearrangement links TRBV12-3 or TRBV12-4 to TRBJ2-3; D is undetermined. CDR3 length: 13 residues. V lost 5 bases and J lost 3, with 9 bases in between. CDR3: CASSIPETDTQYF. The CDR3 region has the DNA TGTGCCAGCAGTATCCCGGAGACAGATACGCAGTATTTT.

The chain carries TRBV19 and TRBJ1-1, with a tentative D call TRBD1 (5 bases). CDR3 length equals 13 residues. Germline V gives CDR1 LNHDA, CDR2 SQIVND (reference sequence). Trimming removed 9 bases from V and 0 bases from J, with 11 bases in between. The CDR3 region has the DNA TGTGCCAGCACTGGGACCATGAACACTGAAGCTTTCTTT. Protein: CASTGTMNTEAFF.

The V gene is TRBV7-9, the J gene TRBJ2-3; no reliable D call. This CDR3 region has 15 residues. The ends were cut back, 3 bases at V and 0 bases at J, with 10 bases in the middle. Germline CDR1 is SEHNR and CDR2 is FQNEAQ (reference sequence). Here the CDR3 reads CASSLGILSTDTQYF. In nucleotides, the CDR3 is TGTGCCAGCAGCTTGGGCATCCTAAGCACAGATACGCAGTATTTT.

V gene TRBV7-6 combines with J gene TRBJ2-7, with 11 bases lining up with TRBD2. The CDR3 is 17 residues long. V was clipped by 0 bases and J by 2 bases; unmatched bases: 6. Germline lookup yields CDR1 SGHVS and CDR2 FNYEAQ. The DNA for the CDR3 is TGTGCCAGCAGCTTAGCGGGGGCTAGCGGGAGGCCCTACGAGCAGTACTTC. Its translation: CASSLAGASGRPYEQYF.

This clone was counted at least ten times. V and J are TRBV2 and TRBJ1-6, with D tentatively TRBD1 (6 bases). V was trimmed by 8 bases and J by 7 bases, leaving 18 bases between them. From germline, CDR1 is SNHLY and CDR2 FYNNEI. This CDR3 is 15 amino acids long. Written as DNA, the CDR3 is TGTGCCAGCTTCCCTGGAGGGGGACGGAATTCACCCCTCCACTTT. It is translated as CASFPGGGRNSPLHF.

The rearrangement uses TRBV25-1 and TRBJ2-7; no clear D. CDR3 size: 15 residues. CDR1 is MGHDK, CDR2 SYGVNS, per germline. The V end lost 2 bases, the J end lost 6 bases, and 17 bases lay between the germline ends. CDR3 sequence: CASSEVGPPRSEQYF. The CDR3 DNA reads as TGTGCCAGCAGTGAAGTTGGACCACCCAGGAGCGAGCAGTACTTC.

This rearrangement joins TRBV7-9 to TRBJ2-7; 11 nucleotides match TRBD2. The CDR3 spans 16 residues. With V trimmed by 4 bases and J by 1 base, 6 bases remained unmatched. CDR1 is SEHNR, CDR2 FQNEAQ, per germline (reference sequence). In DNA form, the CDR3 reads TGTGCCAGCAGCTCGTCCCTAGCGGGAGGTTCCTACGAGCAGTACTTC. Protein product: CASSSSLAGGSYEQYF.

The chain has TRBV6-5 and TRBJ1-3, with D unclear. Germline V gene data show CDR1 as MNHEY and CDR2 as SVGAGI. There are 13 residues in the CDR3. The V gene lost 5 bases and the J gene lost 3 bases, with 8 bases spanning the gap. The CDR3 DNA reads as TGTGCCAGCAGTCGAGACCTTGGAAACACCATATATTTT. Its translation is CASSRDLGNTIYF.

The chain carries TRBV19 and TRBJ2-7, with 8 bases identical to TRBD2. This CDR3 has 17 residues. Germline assignment: CDR1 LNHDA and CDR2 SQIVND (reference sequence). Germline trimming cut 6 bases from V and 3 bases from J; bases unmatched to any gene: 16. The CDR3 DNA reads TGTGCCAGTAGAGTACGACTAGCGCCCGACATAAACTACGAGCAGTACTTC. Translated: CASRVRLAPDINYEQYF.

V and J are TRBV7-8 and TRBJ2-2, with D possibly matching TRBD1 (7 bases). Germline V CDR1 and CDR2: SGHVS, FQNEAQ. CDR3 length: 14 amino acids. V was pared by 5 bases and J by 6 bases, with 13 bases between. The CDR3 DNA follows: TGTGCCAGCAGCGTCAGGGGGGATCCCGGGGAGCTGTTTTTT. Amino acid sequence: CASSVRGDPGELFF.

This rearrangement joins TRBV5-5 to TRBJ1-3; D perhaps matches TRBD1 (5 bases). V was clipped by 9 bases and J by 0 bases, with 16 bases between them. The CDR3 consists of 15 residues. The germline V gene encodes CDR1 SGHKS and CDR2 YYEKEE (reference sequence). The CDR3 DNA sequence: TGTGCCACGAAGGGGAGTCATTTCTCTGGAAACACCATATATTTT. Translation: CATKGSHFSGNTIYF.

This clone was recorded a few times. V and J are TRBV6-6 and TRBJ2-5; the match to TRBD1 covers 7 bases. The germline V gene encodes CDR1 MNHNY and CDR2 SVGAGI (reference sequence). The J segment lost 0 bases and the V segment lost 6 bases, leaving 7 bases of the junction unmatched. CDR3 length: 15 residues. CDR3 protein: CASRTQQGNQETQYF. The DNA for the CDR3 is TGTGCCAGCAGAACCCAACAGGGGAACCAAGAGACCCAGTACTTC.

The chain carries TRBV29-1 and TRBJ1-2; 12 bases map to TRBD1. The CDR3 extends over 13 amino acids. The V and J ends lost 4 bases and 4 bases, in that order; junction bases with no gene match: 1. Germline CDR1 reads SQVTM; CDR2 reads ANQGSEA. In DNA form, the CDR3 reads TGCAGCGTTGGGGACAGGGGGCTCTATGGCTACACCTTC. It encodes CSVGDRGLYGYTF.

The rearrangement joins TRBV6-1 to TRBJ2-7; the D gene is possibly TRBD2 (5 bases). CDR1 MNHNS and CDR2 SASEGT come from the germline V gene. The CDR3 has 16 amino acids. The ends were cut back, 2 bases at V and 2 bases at J, with 16 bases in the middle. In DNA form, the CDR3 reads TGTGCCAGCAGTGAACGCAAGGACTCGACTCCCTACGAGCAGTACTTC. This codes for CASSERKDSTPYEQYF.

The rearrangement joins TRBV5-1 to TRBJ2-7, with 8 bases lining up with TRBD1. V gave up 2 bases and J gave up 1 base; unmatched junction bases: 5. The CDR3 has 15 amino acids. Germline V gene data show CDR1 as SGHRS and CDR2 as YFSETQ. CDR3 sequence: CASSLGTGSSYEQYF. CDR3 nucleotide sequence: TGCGCCAGCAGCTTAGGGACAGGCTCTTCCTACGAGCAGTACTTC.

The rearrangement joins TRBV3-1 (or the pseudogene TRBV3-2) to TRBJ2-3; D possibly corresponds to TRBD1 (5 bases). This CDR3 is built from 13 residues. V shed 6 bases and J shed 4 bases, with 11 bases lying between them. Germline CDR1 is LGHDT and CDR2 is YNNKEL (reference sequence). Here the CDR3 reads CASRGLGADTQYF. DNA for the CDR3: TGTGCCAGCAGGGGGCTTGGGGCAGATACGCAGTATTTT.

The genes are TRBV5-1 and TRBJ1-5; 7 positions agree with TRBD1. The CDR3 is 15 amino acids. The germline gives CDR1 SGHRS, CDR2 YFSETQ. J lost 3 bases, V lost 0 bases, and 3 bases had no gene match. CDR3 DNA sequence: TGCGCCAGCAGCTTGGGGACAGGCATCAATCAGCCCCAGCATTTT. Amino acids: CASSLGTGINQPQHF.

The chain has TRBV27 and TRBJ1-6, with 8 nucleotides matching TRBD1. Germline lookup yields CDR1 MNHEY and CDR2 SMNVEV (reference sequence). J gave up 10 bases and V 8 bases, and 10 bases lay outside the gene matches. The CDR3 is 14 residues long. Here the CDR3 reads CASGLRDRNSPLHF. The DNA of the CDR3 is TGTGCCAGCGGCCTCCGGGACAGGAACTCACCCCTCCACTTT.

The rearrangement links TRBV19 to TRBJ1-6; D remains unclear. The CDR3 is made up of 15 amino acids. Germline loops: CDR1 LNHDA, CDR2 SQIVND (reference sequence). V was cut by 8 bases and J by 8 bases, with 19 bases left in between. In nucleotides, the CDR3 is TGTGCCAGTCTTCAAACGGCGGGGTCTGATTCACCCCTCCACTTT. Its protein is CASLQTAGSDSPLHF.

The gene calls are TRBV29-1 and TRBJ2-7, with TRBD1 as a possible D gene (6 bases). Trimming cost V 7 bases and J 3 bases, with 22 bases left between them. The V gene's germline CDR1 is SQVTM and CDR2 ANQGSEA. The CDR3 has 15 residues. This CDR3 reads CSAVGTGKGGYEQYF. Written as DNA, the CDR3 is TGCAGCGCGGTCGGAACAGGGAAGGGTGGCTACGAGCAGTACTTC.

This clone has only one observation. The CDR3 region is CASNRGNYNSPLHF. The CDR3 DNA is TGTGCCAGCAACCGGGGGAACTATAATTCACCCCTCCACTTT. The V gene is TRBV7-8, the J gene TRBJ1-6; tentative D call: TRBD1 (5 bases). Germline CDR1 SGHVS, CDR2 FQNEAQ. Between the trimmed V and J ends, which lost 7 bases and 3 bases, there was a span of 10 bases. The CDR3 runs to 14 residues.

The rearrangement uses TRBV18 and TRBJ1-6; tentatively, D is TRBD1 (6 bases). The CDR3 sequence is 17 residues long. The germline V gene encodes CDR1 KGHSH and CDR2 LQKENI. Trimming took 4 bases from V and 0 from J, leaving 13 bases between them. The CDR3, as DNA: TGTGCCAGCTCACGAGACAGGTTTAGCTCCTATAATTCACCCCTCCACTTT. Translating it yields CASSRDRFSSYNSPLHF.

The V gene is TRBV11-2, the J gene TRBJ2-5; D may match TRBD1 or TRBD2 (6 bases each). V gave up 3 bases and J gave up 1 base, with 9 bases separating them. From germline, CDR1 is SGHAT and CDR2 FQNNGV. The CDR3 runs to 14 residues. CDR3 loop: CASSFRGPQETQYF. The CDR3 DNA follows: TGTGCCAGCAGCTTTCGGGGGCCCCAAGAGACCCAGTACTTC.

The rearrangement uses TRBV6-6 and TRBJ2-4; no clear D gene. In germline, CDR1 is MNHNY, CDR2 SVGAGI (reference sequence). CDR3 length: 13 residues. V was pared by 7 bases and J by 1 base, with 8 bases between. The CDR3 sequence is CASTPGAKNIQYF. The CDR3 bases are TGTGCCAGCACCCCCGGGGCCAAAAACATTCAGTACTTC.